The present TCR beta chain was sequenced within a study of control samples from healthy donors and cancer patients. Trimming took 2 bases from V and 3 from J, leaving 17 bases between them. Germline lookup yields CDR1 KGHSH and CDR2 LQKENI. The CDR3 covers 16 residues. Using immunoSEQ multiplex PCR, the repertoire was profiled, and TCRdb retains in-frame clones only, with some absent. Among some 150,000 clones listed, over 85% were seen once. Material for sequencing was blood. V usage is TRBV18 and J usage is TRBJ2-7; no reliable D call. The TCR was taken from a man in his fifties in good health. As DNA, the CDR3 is TGTGCCAGCTCACCAGCCCGAAAGACGGGTGGCTACGAGCAGTACTTC. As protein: CASSPARKTGGYEQYF.